This TCR beta chain emerged from a study of cytomegalovirus exposure and HLA in healthy donors. Of note for this clone: Its antigen is still unknown.

Study observations and caveats: The study recorded more than 150 TCR beta chains that were cytomegalovirus-associated. Subsequent analysis revealed that first-cohort TCR clusters tended to co-occur in the 120 or so validation repertoires. In vitro assays verified that three CMV-associated chains recognized CMV antigens specifically.

Clones were read by immunoSEQ multiplex PCR, and TCRdb kept only the in-frame ones, dropping some. The table lists 120,000 or so clones, approximately 89% of them singletons, with 1% to 1.4% in the top ten. The germline V gene encodes CDR1 LNHDA and CDR2 SQIVND (reference sequence). V was pared by 7 bases and J by 6 bases, with 11 bases of the junction left unmatched. This CDR3 contains 15 residues. The material sequenced was PBMCs. This sequence joins TRBV19 and TRBJ1-4, with 7 bases lining up with TRBD1. The TCR was taken from a woman aged 18-30 years in good health and CMV-seronegative. CDR3 bases: TGTGCCAGTACCGGGACAGCACAATCGTATGAAAAACTGTTTTTT. As protein: CASTGTAQSYEKLFF.